One and the same sample provided the 15 T cell receptor beta chains below, sequenced in a study of T cells after posttransplantation cyclophosphamide. Sequencing was performed with immunoSEQ multiplex PCR; in TCRdb, only in-frame clones are kept and a portion is missing. The sample yields 25,000 to 30,000 clones, about nine tenths seen once. Sequences were obtained from PBMCs. The origin of the receptors is a middle-aged man.

The chain is built from TRBV11-2 and TRBJ1-1; no reliable D call. Per the germline V gene, CDR1 is SGHAT and CDR2 is FQNNGV. The CDR3 spans 17 residues. V lost 4 bases and J 2 bases, leaving 20 bases between the germline ends. The CDR3 region is CASSSPRGGKLNTEAFF. In DNA, the CDR3 is TGTGCCAGCAGCTCCCCTCGGGGAGGGAAATTAAACACTGAAGCTTTCTTT.

V and J are TRBV7-3 and TRBJ2-3, with D perhaps TRBD1 (5 bases). V lost 5 bases to trimming and J lost 4 bases, with 10 bases between them. The CDR3 spans 13 residues. CDR1 is SGHTA, CDR2 FQGTGA, per germline. DNA for the CDR3: TGTGCCAGCAGCCTATCGACAGCAGATACGCAGTATTTT. The encoded protein is CASSLSTADTQYF.

The genes are TRBV18 and TRBJ2-5; D remains unclear. The CDR3 length is 13 residues. V lost 0 bases and J 5 bases, leaving 7 bases between the germline ends. Germline assignment: CDR1 KGHSH and CDR2 LQKENI. DNA of the CDR3: TGTGCCAGCTCACCACCCCCCCCGGAGACCCAGTACTTC. This sequence encodes CASSPPPPETQYF.

The CDR3: CASSFGTAGYNEQFF. Here the CDR3 DNA reads TGTGCCAGCAGCTTTGGGACAGCCGGATACAATGAGCAGTTCTTC. The rearrangement links TRBV11-3 to TRBJ2-1, with 7 bases matching TRBD1. The V and J ends lost 3 bases and 4 bases, in that order; junction bases with no gene match: 6. This CDR3 contains 15 residues. Germline-derived CDR1 and CDR2 are SGHNT and YENEEA.

The chain employs TRBV28 and TRBJ1-4; 11 nucleotides agree with TRBD1. The CDR3 loop spans 17 amino acids. The germline gives CDR1 MDHEN, CDR2 SYDVKM. Losses at the gene ends were 6 bases for V and 7 bases for J; bases not matched to a gene: 13. The CDR3 DNA is TGTGCCAGCAGCTCCGGGACAGGGGGATTCATAGGTGAAAAACTGTTTTTT. It specifies CASSSGTGGFIGEKLFF.

V and J are TRBV27 and TRBJ1-6; TRBD1 aligns across 7 bases. Germline-derived CDR1 and CDR2 are MNHEY and SMNVEV (reference sequence). The CDR3 length is 15 residues. V trimming: 3 bases; J trimming: 7 bases; junction bases outside the gene matches: 6. The CDR3 DNA reads as TGTGCCAGCAGTTTGAAGGGGGCGAGGAATTCACCCCTCCACTTT. It yields the protein CASSLKGARNSPLHF.

The chain uses TRBV4-1 and TRBJ1-1; D not certain. V lost 0 bases and J lost 12, with 26 bases in between. This CDR3 has 17 residues. CDR1 and CDR2 (germline): MGHRA, YSYEKL. The CDR3 nucleotides are TGCGCCAGCAGCCAAGATTTCGGCAGGATAACTTCATCAAGCTCTTTCTTT. Its translation is CASSQDFGRITSSSSFF.

The chain carries TRBV6-1 and TRBJ1-4; D perhaps matches TRBD1 (6 bases). The V gene's germline CDR1 is MNHNS and CDR2 SASEGT. This CDR3 region has 15 residues. Trimming stripped 7 bases from V and 7 bases from J, with 19 bases between. CDR3 loop: CASMRYRDQGEKLFF. As DNA, the CDR3 is TGTGCCAGCATGAGGTACAGGGACCAGGGTGAAAAACTGTTTTTT.

The J gene is TRBJ2-1, the V gene TRBV7-8; D is unresolved. V lost 1 base and J lost 8, with 9 bases in between. CDR3 size: 13 residues. The V gene's germline CDR1 is SGHVS and CDR2 FQNEAQ. CDR3 region: CASSLGWRDEQFF. In DNA, the CDR3 is TGTGCCAGCAGCTTAGGGTGGAGAGATGAGCAGTTCTTC.

The V gene is TRBV28, the J gene TRBJ2-7, with 9 positions matching TRBD1. From germline, CDR1 is MDHEN and CDR2 SYDVKM. The CDR3 consists of 15 residues. Germline trimming cut 4 bases from V and 1 base from J; bases unmatched to any gene: 5. CDR3 residues: CASSSTGTGSYEQYF. In DNA, the CDR3 is TGTGCCAGCAGTTCCACCGGGACAGGGTCCTACGAGCAGTACTTC. Filled out from reference TRBV28 and TRBJ2-7, the complete variable domain reads DVKVTQSSRYLVKRTGEKVFLECVQDMDHENMFWYRQDPGLGLRLIYFSYDVKMKEKGDIPEGYSVSREKKERFSLILESASTNQTSMYLCASSSTGTGSYEQYFGPGTRLTVT.

This chain uses TRBV28 with TRBJ2-5; D gene ambiguous. With 4 bases removed from V and 5 bases from J, the gap between germline ends came to 5 bases. This CDR3 has 11 residues. In germline, CDR1 is MDHEN, CDR2 SYDVKM. The CDR3 protein is CASSSVETQYF. CDR3 bases: TGTGCCAGCAGTTCTGTGGAGACCCAGTACTTC.

Note on this clone: This sample also contains other DNA sequences that code for the same CDR3. The V and J genes are TRBV2 and TRBJ2-1; 9 positions match TRBD2. Germline CDR1 and CDR2: SNHLY and FYNNEI. Germline trimming cut 5 bases from V and 1 base from J; bases unmatched to any gene: 3. The CDR3 runs to 15 residues. This CDR3 reads CASSRSGGSYNEQFF. The CDR3 DNA reads as TGTGCCAGCAGTAGGAGCGGGGGGTCCTACAATGAGCAGTTCTTC.

This sequence joins TRBV27 and TRBJ1-1; a weak D match, TRBD1 (6 bases). The CDR3 sequence is 13 residues long. CDR1 and CDR2 (germline): MNHEY, SMNVEV (reference sequence). V lost 5 bases and J 5 bases, leaving 12 bases between the germline ends. The CDR3 DNA reads TGTGCCAGCAGTGGCATAAGGGGGACTGAAGCTTTCTTT. Translation: CASSGIRGTEAFF.

The chain is built from TRBV4-1 and TRBJ1-1, with a tentative D call TRBD1 (6 bases). V was shortened by 2 bases and J by 3 bases, with 16 bases between the two germline ends. CDR1 and CDR2 (germline): MGHRA, YSYEKL. This CDR3 region has 16 residues. The CDR3 DNA is TGCGCCAGCAGCCAAATCGGCAGGGGTATGGACACTGAAGCTTTCTTT. The encoded protein is CASSQIGRGMDTEAFF.

This chain uses TRBV7-2 with TRBJ1-3; TRBD1 aligns across 7 bases. The V segment lost 0 bases and the J segment 8 bases; nucleotides outside the gene matches: 4. Germline V gene data show CDR1 as SGHTA and CDR2 as FQGNSA. The length of the CDR3 is 14 residues. The CDR3, as DNA: TGTGCCAGCAGCTTAGCAGGGGGCGCGGACACCATATATTTT. This encodes CASSLAGGADTIYF.